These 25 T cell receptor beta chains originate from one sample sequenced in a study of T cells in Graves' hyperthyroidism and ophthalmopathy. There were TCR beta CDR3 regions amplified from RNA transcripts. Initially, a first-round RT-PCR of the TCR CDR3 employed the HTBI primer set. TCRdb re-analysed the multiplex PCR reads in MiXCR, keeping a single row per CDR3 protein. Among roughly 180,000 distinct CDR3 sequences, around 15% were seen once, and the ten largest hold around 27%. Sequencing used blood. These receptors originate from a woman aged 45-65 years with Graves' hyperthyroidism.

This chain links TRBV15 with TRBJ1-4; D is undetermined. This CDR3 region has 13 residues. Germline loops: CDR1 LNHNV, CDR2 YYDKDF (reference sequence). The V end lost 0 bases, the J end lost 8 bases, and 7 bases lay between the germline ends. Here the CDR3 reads CATSRDLGEKLFF. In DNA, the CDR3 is TGTGCCACCAGCAGAGATCTTGGGGAAAAACTGTTTTTT.

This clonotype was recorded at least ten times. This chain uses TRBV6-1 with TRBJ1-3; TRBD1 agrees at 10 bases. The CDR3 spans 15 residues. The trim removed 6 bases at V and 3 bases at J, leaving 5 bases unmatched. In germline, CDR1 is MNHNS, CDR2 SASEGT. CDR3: CASRDRGRSGNTIYF. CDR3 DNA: TGTGCCAGCAGAGACAGGGGGCGAAGTGGAAACACCATATATTTT.

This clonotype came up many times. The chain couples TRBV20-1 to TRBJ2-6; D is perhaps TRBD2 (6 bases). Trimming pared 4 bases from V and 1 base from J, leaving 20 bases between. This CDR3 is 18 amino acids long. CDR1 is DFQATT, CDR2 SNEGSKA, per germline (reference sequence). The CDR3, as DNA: TGCAGTGCTACCGGGGGTCTGGGTGGCGGGTCTGGGGCCAACGTCCTGACTTTC. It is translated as CSATGGLGGGSGANVLTF.

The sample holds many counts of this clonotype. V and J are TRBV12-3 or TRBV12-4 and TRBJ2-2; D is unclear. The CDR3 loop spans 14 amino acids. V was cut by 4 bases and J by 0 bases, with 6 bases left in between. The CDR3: CASSSVANTGELFF. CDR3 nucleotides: TGTGCCAGCAGTTCAGTCGCGAACACCGGGGAGCTGTTTTTT.

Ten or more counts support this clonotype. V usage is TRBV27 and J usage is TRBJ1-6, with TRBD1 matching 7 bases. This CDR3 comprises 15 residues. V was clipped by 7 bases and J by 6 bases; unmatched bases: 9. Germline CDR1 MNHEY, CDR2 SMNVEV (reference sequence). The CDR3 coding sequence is TGTGCCAGCATGACGCGGGACAGATTTAATTCACCCCTCCACTTT. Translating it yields CASMTRDRFNSPLHF.

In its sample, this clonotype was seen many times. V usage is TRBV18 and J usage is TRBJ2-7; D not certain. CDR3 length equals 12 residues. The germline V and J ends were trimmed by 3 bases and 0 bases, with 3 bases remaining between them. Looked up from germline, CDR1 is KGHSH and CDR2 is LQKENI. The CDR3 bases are TGTGCCAGCTCACCGACCTCCTACGAGCAGTACTTC. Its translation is CASSPTSYEQYF.

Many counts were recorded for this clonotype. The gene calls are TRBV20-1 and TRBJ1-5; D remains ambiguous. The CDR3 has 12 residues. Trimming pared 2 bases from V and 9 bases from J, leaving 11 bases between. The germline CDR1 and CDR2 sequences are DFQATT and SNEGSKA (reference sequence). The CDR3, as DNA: TGCAGTGCTAGATTATCGTTGGGGCCCCAGCATTTT. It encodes CSARLSLGPQHF.

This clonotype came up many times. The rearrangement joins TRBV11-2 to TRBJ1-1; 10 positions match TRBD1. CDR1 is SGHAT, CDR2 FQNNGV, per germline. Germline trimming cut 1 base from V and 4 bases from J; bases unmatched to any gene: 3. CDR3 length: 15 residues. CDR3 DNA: TGTGCCAGCAGCTTAGTGTGGACAGGGGGCACTGAAGCTTTCTTT. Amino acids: CASSLVWTGGTEAFF.

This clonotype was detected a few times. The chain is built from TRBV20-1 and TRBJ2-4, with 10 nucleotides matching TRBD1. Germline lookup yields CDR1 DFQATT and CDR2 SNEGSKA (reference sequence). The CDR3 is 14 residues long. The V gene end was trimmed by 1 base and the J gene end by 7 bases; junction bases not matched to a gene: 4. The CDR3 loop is CSARAPGQGNIQYF. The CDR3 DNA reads TGCAGTGCTAGAGCCCCGGGACAGGGGAACATTCAGTACTTC.

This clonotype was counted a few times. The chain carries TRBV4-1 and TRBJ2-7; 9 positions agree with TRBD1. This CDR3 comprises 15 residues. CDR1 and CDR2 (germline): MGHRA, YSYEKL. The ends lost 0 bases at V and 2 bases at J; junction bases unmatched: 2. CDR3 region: CASSQDGDRAYEQYF. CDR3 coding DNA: TGCGCCAGCAGCCAAGACGGGGACAGGGCCTACGAGCAGTACTTC.

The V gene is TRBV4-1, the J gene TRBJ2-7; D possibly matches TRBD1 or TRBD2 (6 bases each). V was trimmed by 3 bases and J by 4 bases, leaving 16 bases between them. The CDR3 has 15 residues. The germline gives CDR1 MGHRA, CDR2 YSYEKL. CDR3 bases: TGCGCCAGCAGCCACCCCAGTCGGGGGCGGTACGAGCAGTACTTC. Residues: CASSHPSRGRYEQYF.

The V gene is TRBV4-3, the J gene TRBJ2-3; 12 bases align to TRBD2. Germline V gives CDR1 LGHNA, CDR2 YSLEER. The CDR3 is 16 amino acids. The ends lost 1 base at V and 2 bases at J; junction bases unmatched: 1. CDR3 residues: CASSQGTSGDTDTQYF. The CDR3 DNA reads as TGCGCCAGCAGCCAAGGGACTAGCGGGGACACAGATACGCAGTATTTT.

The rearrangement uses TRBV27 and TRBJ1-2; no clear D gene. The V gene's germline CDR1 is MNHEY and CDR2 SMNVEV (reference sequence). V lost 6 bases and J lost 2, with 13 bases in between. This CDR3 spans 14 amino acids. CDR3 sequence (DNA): TGTGCCAGCAGCTCGCCGACCCTAAACTATGGCTACACCTTC. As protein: CASSSPTLNYGYTF.

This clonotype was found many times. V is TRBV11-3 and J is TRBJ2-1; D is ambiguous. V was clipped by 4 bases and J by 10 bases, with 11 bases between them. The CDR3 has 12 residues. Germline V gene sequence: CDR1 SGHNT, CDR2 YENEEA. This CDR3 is CASSSRLGEQFF. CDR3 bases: TGTGCCAGCAGCTCCAGACTTGGGGAGCAGTTCTTC.

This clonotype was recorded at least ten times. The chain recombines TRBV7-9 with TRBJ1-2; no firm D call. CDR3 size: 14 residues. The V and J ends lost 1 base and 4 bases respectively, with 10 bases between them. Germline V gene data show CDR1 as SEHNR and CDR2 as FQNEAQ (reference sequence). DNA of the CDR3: TGTGCCAGCAGCTTAGAGGCAGCCTCCTATGGCTACACCTTC. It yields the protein CASSLEAASYGYTF.

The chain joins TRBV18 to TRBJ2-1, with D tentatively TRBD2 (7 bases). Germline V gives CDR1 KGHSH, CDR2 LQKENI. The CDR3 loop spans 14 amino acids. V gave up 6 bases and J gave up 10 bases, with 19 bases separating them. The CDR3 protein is CASSRGGVRREQFF. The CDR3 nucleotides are TGTGCCAGCTCCAGAGGGGGGGTACGGAGGGAGCAGTTCTTC.

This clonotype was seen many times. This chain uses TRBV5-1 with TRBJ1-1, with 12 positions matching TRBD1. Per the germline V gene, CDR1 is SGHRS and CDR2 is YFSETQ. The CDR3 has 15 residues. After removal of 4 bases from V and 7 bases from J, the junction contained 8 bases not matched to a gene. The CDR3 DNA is TGCGCCAGCAGCACAGGGGACAGGGGGCCGGTTGAAGCTTTCTTT. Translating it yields CASSTGDRGPVEAFF.

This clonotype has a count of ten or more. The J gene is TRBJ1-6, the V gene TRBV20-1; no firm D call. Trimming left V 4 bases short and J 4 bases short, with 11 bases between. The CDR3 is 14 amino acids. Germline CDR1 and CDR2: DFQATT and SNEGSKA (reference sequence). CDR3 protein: CSATVGIYNSPLHF. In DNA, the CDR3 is TGCAGTGCTACCGTTGGGATATATAATTCACCCCTCCACTTT.

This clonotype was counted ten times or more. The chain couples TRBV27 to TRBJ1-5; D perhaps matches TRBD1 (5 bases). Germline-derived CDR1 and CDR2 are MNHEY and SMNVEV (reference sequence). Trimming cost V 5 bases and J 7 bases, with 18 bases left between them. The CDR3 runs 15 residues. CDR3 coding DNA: TGTGCCAGCAGTCCCAGGGTAGGGGTAGACCAGCCCCAGCATTTT. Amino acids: CASSPRVGVDQPQHF.

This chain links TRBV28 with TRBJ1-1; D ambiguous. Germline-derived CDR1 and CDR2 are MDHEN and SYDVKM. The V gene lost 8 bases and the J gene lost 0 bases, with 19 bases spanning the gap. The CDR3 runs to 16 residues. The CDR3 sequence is CASLPISKGMNTEAFF. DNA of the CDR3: TGTGCCAGCCTTCCAATTTCCAAGGGAATGAACACTGAAGCTTTCTTT.

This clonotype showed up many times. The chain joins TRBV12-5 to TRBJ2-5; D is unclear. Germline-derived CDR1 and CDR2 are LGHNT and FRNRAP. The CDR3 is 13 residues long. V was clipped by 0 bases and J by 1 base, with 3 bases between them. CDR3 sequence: CASGLVGQETQYF. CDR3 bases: TGTGCTAGTGGTTTGGTAGGCCAAGAGACCCAGTACTTC.

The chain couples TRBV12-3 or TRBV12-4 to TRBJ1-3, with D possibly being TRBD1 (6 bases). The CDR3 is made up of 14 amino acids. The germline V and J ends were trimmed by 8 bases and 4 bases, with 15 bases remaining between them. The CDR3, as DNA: TGTGCCAGCGGTCCCGAGGGGGTCGGAAACACCATATATTTT. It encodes CASGPEGVGNTIYF.

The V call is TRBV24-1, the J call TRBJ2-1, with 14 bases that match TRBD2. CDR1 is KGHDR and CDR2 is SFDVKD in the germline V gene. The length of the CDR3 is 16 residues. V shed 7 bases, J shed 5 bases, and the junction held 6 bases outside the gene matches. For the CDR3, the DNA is TGTGCCACCAGCGGTTCGGGACTAGCGGGAGACAATGAGCAGTTCTTC. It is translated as CATSGSGLAGDNEQFF.

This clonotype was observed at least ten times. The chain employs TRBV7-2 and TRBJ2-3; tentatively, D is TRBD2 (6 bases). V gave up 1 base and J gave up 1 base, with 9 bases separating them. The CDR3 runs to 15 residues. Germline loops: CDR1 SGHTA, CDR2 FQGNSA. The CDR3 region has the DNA TGTGCCAGCAGCTTAGTGGGACTGCGCACAGATACGCAGTATTTT. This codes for CASSLVGLRTDTQYF. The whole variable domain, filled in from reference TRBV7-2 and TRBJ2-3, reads GAGVSQSPSNKVTEKGKDVELRCDPISGHTALYWYRQSLGQGLEFLIYFQGNSAPDKSGLPSDRFSAERTGGSVSTLTIQRTQQEDSAVYLCASSLVGLRTDTQYFGPGTRLTVL.

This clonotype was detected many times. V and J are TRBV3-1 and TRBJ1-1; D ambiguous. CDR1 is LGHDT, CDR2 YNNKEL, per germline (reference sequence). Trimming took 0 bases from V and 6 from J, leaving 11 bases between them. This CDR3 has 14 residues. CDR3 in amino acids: CASSQDLSGAEAFF. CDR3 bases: TGTGCCAGCAGCCAAGACTTGTCGGGTGCTGAAGCTTTCTTT.